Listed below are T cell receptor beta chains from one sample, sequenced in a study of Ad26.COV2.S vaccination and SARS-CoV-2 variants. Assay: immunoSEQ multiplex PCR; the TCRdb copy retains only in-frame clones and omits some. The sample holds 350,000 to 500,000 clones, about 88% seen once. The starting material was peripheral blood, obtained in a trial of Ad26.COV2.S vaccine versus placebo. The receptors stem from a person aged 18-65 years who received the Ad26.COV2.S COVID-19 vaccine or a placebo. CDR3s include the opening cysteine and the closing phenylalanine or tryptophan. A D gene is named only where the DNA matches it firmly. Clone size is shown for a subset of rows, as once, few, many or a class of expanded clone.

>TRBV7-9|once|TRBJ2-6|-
CASGFLTANVLTF
TGTGCCAGCGGGTTTCTGACAGCCAACGTCCTGACTTTC
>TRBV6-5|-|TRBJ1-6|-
CASGLTGNSPLHF
TGTGCCAGCGGCCTCACAGGAAATTCACCCCTCCACTTT
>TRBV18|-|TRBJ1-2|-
CASSPLQGSDYGYTF
TGTGCCAGCTCACCACTTCAGGGGTCTGACTATGGCTACACCTTC
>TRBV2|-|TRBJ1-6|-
CASSGDGSRGNSPLHF
TGTGCCAGCAGTGGGGATGGGTCCCGGGGTAATTCACCCCTCCACTTT
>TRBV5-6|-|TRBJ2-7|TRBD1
CASSPRDRVYEQYF
TGTGCCAGCAGCCCCCGGGACAGGGTGTACGAGCAGTACTTC
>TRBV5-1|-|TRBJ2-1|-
CASSLGTSGRIDEQFF
TGCGCCAGCAGCTTAGGGACATCTGGTAGAATCGATGAGCAGTTCTTC
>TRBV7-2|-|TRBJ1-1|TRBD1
CASSPGLGTGMNTEAFF
TGTGCCAGCAGCCCCGGTTTGGGGACAGGGATGAACACTGAAGCTTTCTTT
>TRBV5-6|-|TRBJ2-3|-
CASSQGTGWGDTQYF
TGTGCCAGCAGCCAAGGCACGGGTTGGGGGGATACGCAGTATTTT
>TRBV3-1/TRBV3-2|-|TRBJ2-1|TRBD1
CASSQAFVEPRDREFF
TGTGCCAGCAGCCAAGCATTTGTCGAACCGCGGGACAGGGAGTTCTTC
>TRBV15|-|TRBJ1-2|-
CATSRSSTGFRGYTF
TGTGCCACCAGCAGATCCTCTACAGGGTTTCGGGGCTACACCTTC
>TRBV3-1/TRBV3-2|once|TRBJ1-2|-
CASSRGYGYTF
TGTGCCAGCAGCCGAGGCTATGGCTACACCTTC
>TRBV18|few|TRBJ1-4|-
CATKLGNNAKLFF
TGTGCCACCAAACTGGGGAACAATGCAAAACTGTTTTTT
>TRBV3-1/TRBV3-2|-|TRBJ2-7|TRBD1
CASSQVIPGQNYEQYF
TGTGCCAGCAGCCAAGTCATACCGGGACAGAACTACGAGCAGTACTTC
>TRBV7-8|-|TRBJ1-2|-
CASRKPGRGANYGYTF
TGTGCCAGCAGGAAACCAGGTAGGGGAGCTAACTATGGCTACACCTTC
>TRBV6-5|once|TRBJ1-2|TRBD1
CASRTGNYGYTF
TGTGCCAGCAGGACAGGGAACTATGGCTACACCTTC
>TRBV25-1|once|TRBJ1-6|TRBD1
CASRDDRGGNSPLHF
TGTGCCAGCAGGGACGACAGGGGTGGCAATTCACCCCTCCACTTT
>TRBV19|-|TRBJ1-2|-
CASSIPGIGGYTF
TGTGCCAGTAGTATTCCCGGGATAGGCGGCTACACCTTC
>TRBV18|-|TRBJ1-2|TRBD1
CASSPSSKQGKSGYTF
TGTGCCAGCTCACCATCCTCGAAACAGGGGAAGAGTGGCTACACCTTC
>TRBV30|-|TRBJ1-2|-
CAWVSPGHYGYTF
TGTGCCTGGGTCAGTCCGGGACACTATGGCTACACCTTC
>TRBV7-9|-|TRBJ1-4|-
CASSFPPGGTNEKLFF
TGTGCCAGCAGCTTCCCCCCCGGGGGTACTAATGAAAAACTGTTTTTT
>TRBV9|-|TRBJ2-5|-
CASSVGFQETQYF
TGTGCCAGCAGCGTAGGGTTCCAAGAGACCCAGTACTTC
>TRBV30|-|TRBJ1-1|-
CAWNSDGNTEAFF
TGTGCCTGGAATAGCGACGGCAACACTGAAGCTTTCTTT
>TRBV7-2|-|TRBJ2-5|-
CASSILRETQYF
TGTGCCAGCAGCATTCTTAGAGAGACCCAGTACTTC
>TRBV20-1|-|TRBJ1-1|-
CSPDVPTEAFF
TGCAGTCCGGACGTGCCCACTGAAGCTTTCTTT
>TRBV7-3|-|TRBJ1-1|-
CASSLWLNTEAFF
TGTGCCAGCAGCTTATGGCTCAACACTGAAGCTTTCTTT
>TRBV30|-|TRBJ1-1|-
CAWEKQGAFF
TGTGCCTGGGAAAAACAAGGAGCTTTCTTT
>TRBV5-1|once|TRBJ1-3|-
CASSLQIRGHSGNTIYF
TGCGCCAGCAGCTTGCAAATTAGAGGACACTCTGGAAACACCATATATTTT
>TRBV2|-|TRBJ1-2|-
CAIAGTDVNYGYTF
TGTGCCATAGCAGGGACCGATGTCAACTATGGCTACACCTTC
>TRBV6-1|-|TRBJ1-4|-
CASSERGGETRNF
TGTGCCAGCAGTGAACGGGGGGGCGAGACACGGAATTTT
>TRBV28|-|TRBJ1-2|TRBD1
CASSPVWDRAHGYTF
TGTGCCAGCAGCCCCGTTTGGGACAGGGCTCATGGCTACACCTTC
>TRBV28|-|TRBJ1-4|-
CASRMRQSGEKLFF
TGTGCCAGCAGAATGAGACAGTCGGGTGAAAAACTGTTTTTT
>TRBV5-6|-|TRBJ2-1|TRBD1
CASSYRPGTGGYEQFF
TGTGCCAGCAGCTACAGACCCGGGACAGGGGGCTATGAGCAGTTCTTC
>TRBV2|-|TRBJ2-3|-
CASTEGSAFSTDTQYF
TGTGCCAGCACCGAGGGGTCAGCTTTTAGCACAGATACGCAGTATTTT
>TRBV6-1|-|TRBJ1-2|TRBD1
CASSGLAGGRGGYTF
TGTGCCAGCAGTGGACTCGCAGGGGGGCGCGGTGGCTACACCTTC
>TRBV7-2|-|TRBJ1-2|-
CASSLSTRVMIGYTF
TGTGCCAGCAGCTTAAGTACCAGGGTGATGATCGGCTACACCTTC
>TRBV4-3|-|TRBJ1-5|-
CASSQETALGGPQHF
TGCGCCAGCAGCCAAGAGACAGCCCTCGGTGGGCCCCAGCATTTT
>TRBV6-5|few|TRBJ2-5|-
CASSYSETQYF
TGTGCCAGCAGTTACTCAGAGACCCAGTACTTC
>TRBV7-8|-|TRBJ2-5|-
CASRRRSYPGETQYF
TGTGCCAGCAGGCGTCGTTCGTACCCGGGGGAGACCCAGTACTTC
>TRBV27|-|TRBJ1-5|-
CASSLTDPYQPQHF
TGTGCCAGCAGTTTGACCGATCCCTATCAGCCCCAGCATTTT
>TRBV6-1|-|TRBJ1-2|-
CASSEVGQGYGYTF
TGTGCCAGCAGTGAAGTAGGCCAGGGCTATGGCTACACCTTC
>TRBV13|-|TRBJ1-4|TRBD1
CASSLRDSFEKLFF
TGTGCCAGCAGCCTCCGGGACAGTTTTGAAAAACTGTTTTTT
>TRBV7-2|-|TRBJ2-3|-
CASSLGGVPRVYF
TGTGCCAGCAGCCTAGGGGGTGTTCCCCGGGTGTATTTT
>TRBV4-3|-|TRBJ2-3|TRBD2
CASSQDRLAGGPDTQYF
TGCGCCAGCAGCCAAGACCGACTAGCGGGGGGGCCGGATACGCAGTATTTT
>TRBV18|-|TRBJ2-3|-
CASSPLGDPRTDTQYF
TGTGCCAGCTCCCCCCTCGGGGACCCACGCACAGATACGCAGTATTTT
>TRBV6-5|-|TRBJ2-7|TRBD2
CASRFLTSGTYEQYF
TGTGCCAGCAGGTTTTTGACTAGCGGTACTTACGAGCAGTACTTC
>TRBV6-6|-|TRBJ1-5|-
CASSLRGPQNQPQHF
TGTGCCAGCAGTCTGAGGGGACCCCAGAATCAGCCCCAGCATTTT
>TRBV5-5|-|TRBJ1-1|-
CASSLVLDNTEAFF
TGTGCCAGCAGCTTGGTTCTCGATAACACTGAAGCTTTCTTT
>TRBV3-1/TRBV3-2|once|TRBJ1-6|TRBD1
CASSLRQGTPLHF
TGTGCCAGCAGCCTCCGACAGGGAACACCCCTCCACTTT
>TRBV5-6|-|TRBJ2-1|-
CASSFGEAGEQFF
TGTGCCAGCAGCTTCGGGGAAGCGGGTGAGCAGTTCTTC
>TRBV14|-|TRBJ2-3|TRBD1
CASSPGTAYTDTQYF
TGTGCCAGCAGCCCCGGGACAGCATACACAGATACGCAGTATTTT
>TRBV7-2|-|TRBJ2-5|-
CASSFFPGYQETQYF
TGTGCCAGCAGCTTTTTTCCGGGGTACCAAGAGACCCAGTACTTC
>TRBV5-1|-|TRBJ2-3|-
CASSMDSRTDTQYF
TGCGCCAGCAGCATGGACAGCCGCACAGATACGCAGTATTTT
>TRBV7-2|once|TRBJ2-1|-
CASSTQRSSYNEQFF
TGTGCCAGCAGCACCCAGCGGAGCTCCTACAATGAGCAGTTCTTC
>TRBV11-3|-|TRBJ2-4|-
CASSSGLSNIQYF
TGTGCCAGCAGCTCGGGACTGTCGAACATTCAGTACTTC
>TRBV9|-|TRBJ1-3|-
CASSVGYSNSGNTIYF
TGTGCCAGCAGCGTTGGTTACTCCAACTCTGGAAACACCATATATTTT
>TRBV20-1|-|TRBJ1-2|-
CSADGPSGYTF
TGCAGTGCTGATGGTCCTTCCGGCTACACCTTC
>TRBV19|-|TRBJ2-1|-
CASSITPRVGGHNEQFF
TGTGCCAGTAGTATAACCCCTCGTGTGGGGGGGCACAATGAGCAGTTCTTC